The present T cell receptor (beta chain) was sequenced within a study of immune evolution from preneoplasia to lung adenocarcinoma. General study results and limits: Normal lung had highest clonality; later lesions appeared denser, more diverse. Top clone frequencies peaked in normal lung, apparently declining through invasive adenocarcinoma.

The junction had 3 bases not matched to a gene; V was cut back by 9 bases and J by 7 bases. The CDR3 extends over 12 amino acids. In germline, CDR1 is SNHLY, CDR2 FYNNEI. On this clone itself: Its target is unknown.

The repertoire was sequenced with immunoSEQ multiplex PCR; TCRdb's copy has only in-frame clones and lacks some. The sample gives under 6,000 clones, almost 85% of which show up once; 8.3% is in the top ten. Between the mid-2010s and the late 2010s, patients underwent resection in Japan or China. Premalignant or tumor cells were enriched by macro-dissection after pathologic assessment. The chain has TRBV2 and TRBJ1-6; 7 nucleotides agree with TRBD1. The TCR sequence derives from a person aged 70 to 85 with lung adenocarcinoma. Sequencing used FFPE lung adenocarcinoma in situ tissue. The CDR3 loop reads CARGTENSPLHF. In nucleotides, the CDR3 is TGTGCCAGGGGGACAGAGAATTCACCCCTCCACTTT.